One and the same sample provided the 5 T cell receptor beta chains below, sequenced in a study of cytomegalovirus exposure and HLA in healthy donors (dated by TCRdb to about 2017). The library was produced with the immunoSEQ multiplex PCR assay. The multiplex PCR relied on a mix of 60 forward primers for TCR Vbeta segments and 13 reverse primers for TCR Jbeta segments. Here the immuneACCESS table is served through TCRdb, limited to in-frame sequences with V and J called. Missing clones are a known gap in these copies; in checked studies unresolved V genes cover under half, and the rest lacks a known reason. The sample yields about 150,000 clones; roughly three quarters were counted once. Approximately 7% of the sample belongs to the ten largest clones. Sequences were obtained from PBMCs. These receptors came from a middle-aged woman in good health and CMV-seropositive.

In regard to this clone: Its ends do not fully match the called genes, so a read error is possible. The gene calls are TRBV5-5 and TRBJ2-6; 8 positions match TRBD1. Germline V gives CDR1 SGHKS, CDR2 YYEKEE (reference sequence). This CDR3 has 16 residues. CDR3 nucleotide sequence: TGTGCCAGCAGGACAGGGGTAGGCTCTGGGGCCAACGGCCTGACTTTC. Its protein product is CASRTGVGSGANGLTF.

V gene TRBV9 combines with J gene TRBJ2-3; a weak D match, TRBD1 (5 bases). Trimming cost V 3 bases and J 2 bases, with 7 bases left between them. Germline CDR1 is SGDLS and CDR2 is YYNGEE. The CDR3 is 13 amino acids. The CDR3 sequence: CASSGGHTDTQYF. The CDR3, as DNA: TGTGCCAGCAGCGGGGGCCACACAGATACGCAGTATTTT.

The chain is built from TRBV19 and TRBJ1-2; maybe TRBD1 (6 bases). V lost 7 bases, J lost 4 bases, and 19 bases lay in between. Per germline, CDR1 LNHDA and CDR2 SQIVND (reference sequence). The CDR3 covers 15 residues. In DNA, the CDR3 is TGTGCCAGTACCATCACGGGACATTCTGGCTATGGCTACACCTTC. Residues: CASTITGHSGYGYTF.

The table lists this clone with a few counts. The chain has TRBV29-1 and TRBJ1-1, with D perhaps matching TRBD1 (5 bases). Per germline, CDR1 SQVTM and CDR2 ANQGSEA. Between the trimmed V and J ends, which lost 5 bases and 4 bases, there was a span of 14 bases. CDR3 size: 13 residues. Here the CDR3 reads CSVCLFQGTEAFF. The CDR3, as DNA: TGCAGCGTTTGCCTTTTCCAGGGCACTGAAGCTTTCTTT.

The genes are TRBV9 and TRBJ1-1; the D gene is possibly TRBD1 (5 bases). The ends were cut back, 0 bases at V and 8 bases at J, with 8 bases in the middle. Germline assignment: CDR1 SGDLS and CDR2 YYNGEE. The CDR3 has 12 residues. The CDR3, as DNA: TGTGCCAGCAGCGTAGGGTCAGGGGAAGCTTTCTTT. Protein product: CASSVGSGEAFF.